The 16 T cell receptor beta chains in this list originate from one sample, sequenced in a study of shared clonotypes between healthy human individuals. It was CD45RO-negative cells, positively selected for CCR7, that made up naive CD8 cells, with terminally differentiated effector memory CD45RA+ cells excluded. Sequencing was performed with immunoSEQ multiplex PCR; in TCRdb, only in-frame clones are kept and a portion is missing. Found here are roughly 2,000,000 clones, around 95% of them singletons; the top ten hold more than 1.5%. Sequenced: naive CD8+ T cells from PBMCs. Every receptor here comes from a man younger than 35 in good health. Some clones in this sample may be carry-over from other donors' samples.

The chain recombines TRBV15 with TRBJ1-4; 8 bases agree with TRBD1. Trimming at V came to 4 bases and at J to 4 bases, leaving 2 bases not matched to a gene. Germline lookup yields CDR1 LNHNV and CDR2 YYDKDF (reference sequence). The CDR3 covers 14 residues. Here the CDR3 reads CATSMDRVNEKLFF. CDR3 nucleotide sequence: TGTGCCACCAGCATGGACAGGGTTAATGAAAAACTGTTTTTT.

The rearrangement joins TRBV5-1 to TRBJ2-6; D remains unclear. CDR3 length: 18 amino acids. V lost 2 bases and J 0 bases, leaving 15 bases between the germline ends. Germline V CDR1 and CDR2: SGHRS, YFSETQ. CDR3 protein: CASSLSAQSVSGANVLTF. The CDR3 region has the DNA TGCGCCAGCAGCTTAAGCGCCCAAAGCGTCTCTGGGGCCAACGTCCTGACTTTC.

This clone is a singleton in its sample. V usage is TRBV27 and J usage is TRBJ2-1, with D perhaps TRBD2 (7 bases). Looked up from germline, CDR1 is MNHEY and CDR2 is SMNVEV (reference sequence). Trimming left V 7 bases short and J 6 bases short, with 16 bases between. The CDR3 is 14 residues long. CDR3 residues: CASNEVGGGNEQFF. The CDR3 DNA reads as TGTGCCAGCAATGAGGTGGGAGGGGGCAATGAGCAGTTCTTC.

The chain couples TRBV28 to TRBJ2-1; D is possibly TRBD2 (5 bases). The germline V gene has CDR1 MDHEN and CDR2 SYDVKM. V was trimmed by 1 base and J by 7 bases, leaving 20 bases between them. The CDR3 totals 17 residues. The CDR3 sequence is CASSLFNSGRAGNEQFF. The CDR3 DNA follows: TGTGCCAGCAGTTTATTCAATTCGGGCCGTGCGGGTAATGAGCAGTTCTTC.

The chain joins TRBV27 to TRBJ1-5; perhaps TRBD1 as D (5 bases). Trimming stripped 7 bases from V and 0 bases from J, with 16 bases between. Germline V gene lookup returns CDR1 MNHEY and CDR2 SMNVEV (reference sequence). The CDR3 consists of 16 residues. CDR3: CASNLEGTYSNQPQHF. The DNA of the CDR3 is TGTGCCAGCAACCTGGAGGGGACCTATAGCAATCAGCCCCAGCATTTT.

This chain uses TRBV4-3 with TRBJ2-2, with 9 bases that match TRBD2. Losses at the gene ends were 2 bases for V and 7 bases for J; bases not matched to a gene: 11. Germline assignment: CDR1 LGHNA and CDR2 YSLEER. The length of the CDR3 is 17 residues. CDR3 region: CASSQSGGRAVGGELFF. The CDR3 DNA reads TGCGCCAGCAGCCAAAGCGGCGGGAGGGCCGTGGGCGGGGAGCTGTTTTTT.

The chain employs TRBV18 and TRBJ2-1; 7 nucleotides align to TRBD1. V lost 3 bases, J lost 6 bases, and 2 bases stayed unmatched. Germline CDR1 KGHSH, CDR2 LQKENI. This CDR3 contains 13 residues. As DNA, the CDR3 is TGTGCCAGCTCACCGACAGGGCGCAATGAGCAGTTCTTC. The encoded protein is CASSPTGRNEQFF.

The chain couples TRBV14 to TRBJ2-7; 10 bases match TRBD2. The CDR3 extends over 21 amino acids. Germline CDR1 SGHDN, CDR2 FVKESK. V dropped 3 bases and J dropped 3; count of bases not matched to a gene: 23. CDR3 in amino acids: CASSHQFRAGGPWGTVYEQYF. CDR3 bases: TGTGCCAGCAGCCATCAGTTTAGAGCGGGAGGGCCGTGGGGTACCGTCTACGAGCAGTACTTC.

This chain joins TRBV4-1 and TRBJ2-2, with 8 bases fitting TRBD1. The CDR3 length is 18 residues. V was pared by 1 base and J by 2 bases, with 9 bases of the junction left unmatched. Germline V gene lookup returns CDR1 MGHRA and CDR2 YSYEKL. In DNA, the CDR3 is TGCGCCAGCAGCCAAGTCCGCCGCGACAGGGGTAACACCGGGGAGCTGTTTTTT. Translating gives CASSQVRRDRGNTGELFF.

This clone has only a few counts. V is TRBV10-1 and J is TRBJ1-2, with unresolved D. The germline CDR1 and CDR2 sequences are WNHNN and SYGVQD (reference sequence). This CDR3 is built from 14 residues. The V gene lost 10 bases and the J gene lost 2 bases, with 17 bases spanning the gap. The CDR3 loop is CAISSPDFNYGYTF. CDR3 bases: TGCGCCATCTCAAGTCCAGATTTCAACTATGGCTACACCTTC.

The DNA for the CDR3 is TGTGCCAGCAGTTCGAATAATTCACCCCTCCACTTT. Protein: CASSSNNSPLHF. The chain joins TRBV6-5 to TRBJ1-6, with D unclear. Germline CDR1 is MNHEY and CDR2 is SVGAGI. The CDR3 is 12 residues long. V gave up 4 bases and J gave up 5 bases, with 3 bases separating them.

V and J are TRBV5-1 and TRBJ2-7; 7 nucleotides line up with TRBD2. Trimming took 4 bases from V and 4 from J; bases not matched to a gene: 8. The CDR3 is made up of 14 amino acids. From germline, CDR1 is SGHRS and CDR2 YFSETQ. CDR3 in DNA: TGCGCCAGCAGCGGCGATGGGAGGGATTACGAGCAGTACTTC. This translates into CASSGDGRDYEQYF.

This clone was detected once. This rearrangement joins TRBV28 to TRBJ1-1; no clear D. Trimming removed 3 bases from V and 4 bases from J, with 27 bases in between. CDR3 length equals 19 residues. Looked up from germline, CDR1 is MDHEN and CDR2 is SYDVKM. CDR3 in DNA: TGTGCCAGCAGTTTTAATCGGATAGGGTACAGCCCCCTTTCCACTGAAGCTTTCTTT. Encoded protein: CASSFNRIGYSPLSTEAFF.

The chain has TRBV29-1 and TRBJ2-7, with 9 bases aligning to TRBD2. After removal of 4 bases from V and 2 bases from J, the junction contained 6 bases not matched to a gene. Per the germline V gene, CDR1 is SQVTM and CDR2 is ANQGSEA. The CDR3 is made up of 14 amino acids. In DNA form, the CDR3 reads TGCAGCGTTGGGGTGACTAGCGGACCCTACGAGCAGTACTTC. Protein sequence: CSVGVTSGPYEQYF.

The chain couples TRBV7-8 to TRBJ2-3, with TRBD1 identical over 9 bases. The germline gives CDR1 SGHVS, CDR2 FQNEAQ. V trimming: 5 bases; J trimming: 6 bases; junction bases outside the gene matches: 9. The CDR3 extends over 15 amino acids. In nucleotides, the CDR3 is TGTGCCAGCAGCCCGAGGACAGGGGTGCCGGATACGCAGTATTTT. Translating it yields CASSPRTGVPDTQYF.

This chain connects TRBV29-1 to TRBJ1-2, with D tentatively TRBD1 (5 bases). Between the trimmed V and J ends, which lost 4 bases and 4 bases, there was a span of 16 bases. CDR1 is SQVTM and CDR2 is ANQGSEA in the germline V gene. The CDR3 totals 14 residues. The CDR3 region has the DNA TGCAGCGTTGTTTTTGGACACCCCCGCTATGGCTACACCTTC. Its protein product is CSVVFGHPRYGYTF.